This TCR beta chain was observed in a study of low-dose radiotherapy and immunotherapy resistance in tumors. First-strand cDNA used TRAV- and TRBV-specific primers, covering alpha and beta chains. For amplifying TCRs, the PCR ran for around 20 cycles with Phusion, which was used together with a constant-region primer and the adapter on the V primers. Each CDR3 protein is one row after TCRdb ran MiXCR on the reads. This repertoire shows some 57,000 distinct CDR3 sequences, less than 25% found once; its top ten account for under 6.5%. Time point in this sample: before trial treatment. Every donor was treated with nivolumab, ipilimumab, aspirin, low-dose cyclophosphamide and also low-dose radiotherapy. Advanced solid tumors lacking tumor-infiltrating lymphocytes were present in eligible patients. Germline loops: CDR1 ENHRY, CDR2 SYGVKD. V lost 3 bases to trimming and J lost 4 bases; unmatched junction nucleotides: 6. This CDR3 comprises 15 residues.

The sequence was obtained from a male donor with prostate cancer. The specimen comprised PBMCs, sampled before treatment. This chain joins TRBV10-3 and TRBJ2-1; 7 positions match TRBD2. CDR3 sequence: CAISDSLAAYNEQFF. The CDR3 region has the DNA TGTGCCATCAGTGATAGTCTAGCGGCATACAATGAGCAGTTCTTC.